These 31 T cell receptor beta chains were sequenced from one sample in a study of T cell responses to AZD1222 COVID-19 vaccine. Clones were read by immunoSEQ multiplex PCR, and TCRdb kept only the in-frame ones, dropping some. The sample has 150,000 or so clones; 92% are singletons. The specimen was peripheral blood, collected 28 days after the second AZD1222 dose. These receptors all stem from an adult who received the AZD1222 COVID-19 vaccine.

This chain uses TRBV27 with TRBJ1-6; no firm D call. Trimming pared 5 bases from V and 9 bases from J, leaving 11 bases between. This CDR3 is 13 amino acids long. Germline V gene sequence: CDR1 MNHEY, CDR2 SMNVEV (reference sequence). DNA of the CDR3: TGTGCCAGCAGTCCAGTGCGGGGTTCACCCCTCCACTTT. It codes for CASSPVRGSPLHF.

This clone is a singleton in its sample. The chain carries TRBV11-2 and TRBJ1-1; 7 bases match TRBD1. The ends lost 4 bases at V and 1 base at J; junction bases unmatched: 3. CDR1 is SGHAT and CDR2 is FQNNGV in the germline V gene. The CDR3 runs to 14 residues. CDR3: CASSSRDRNTEAFF. In DNA form, the CDR3 reads TGTGCCAGCAGCTCCCGGGACAGGAACACTGAAGCTTTCTTT.

The chain recombines TRBV15 with TRBJ2-7; TRBD2 agrees at 7 bases. This CDR3 has 16 residues. Per the germline V gene, CDR1 is LNHNV and CDR2 is YYDKDF (reference sequence). J gave up 4 bases and V 0 bases, and 9 bases lay outside the gene matches. The CDR3 region has the DNA TGTGCCACCAGCAGAGATCTCTGGCGGGAGTCTTACGAGCAGTACTTC. Translation gives CATSRDLWRESYEQYF.

The rearrangement links TRBV5-1 to TRBJ1-4; TRBD1 matches 7 bases. The germline CDR1 and CDR2 sequences are SGHRS and YFSETQ. This CDR3 is built from 15 residues. Trimming removed 4 bases from V and 7 bases from J; junction bases left unmatched: 10. As DNA, the CDR3 is TGCGCCAGCAGCACGCGACAGGGCCTCGGTGAAAAACTGTTTTTT. Its protein product is CASSTRQGLGEKLFF. Looking up the rest from reference TRBV5-1 and TRBJ1-4 gives the full variable domain: KAGVTQTPRYLIKTRGQQVTLSCSPISGHRSVSWYQQTPGQGLQFLFEYFSETQRNKGNFPGRFSGRQFSNSRSEMNVSTLELGDSALYLCASSTRQGLGEKLFFGSGTQLSVL.

The chain joins TRBV30 to TRBJ1-6, with 7 positions matching TRBD1. There are 16 residues in the CDR3. V dropped 0 bases and J dropped 2; count of bases not matched to a gene: 4. Germline values: CDR1 GTSNPN, CDR2 SVGIG (reference sequence). The DNA of the CDR3 is TGTGCCTGGAGTGTCCAGGGGGTTGCCTATAATTCACCCCTCCACTTT. Translated, it gives CAWSVQGVAYNSPLHF.

The chain combines TRBV10-3 with TRBJ1-2, with a tentative D call TRBD1 (5 bases). Germline V gives CDR1 ENHRY, CDR2 SYGVKD. The CDR3 runs 11 residues. Trimming pared 10 bases from V and 2 bases from J, leaving 8 bases between. CDR3 sequence: CATGLNYGYTF. In DNA, the CDR3 is TGTGCCACAGGGTTAAACTATGGCTACACCTTC.

A single count supports this clone. The chain recombines TRBV5-8 with TRBJ1-2, with D perhaps matching TRBD1 (6 bases). Trimming left V 4 bases short and J 6 bases short, with 28 bases between. This CDR3 is 18 amino acids long. Germline-derived CDR1 and CDR2 are SGHTS and YDEGEE. This CDR3 is CASSLLRGHRVQGNGYTF. The CDR3 nucleotides read TGTGCCAGCAGCCTCTTGAGGGGCCACAGGGTTCAGGGAAATGGCTACACCTTC. Together with reference TRBV5-8 and TRBJ1-2, the CDR3 gives the full variable domain: EAGVTQSPTHLIKTRGQQATLRCSPISGHTSVYWYQQALGLGLQFLLWYDEGEERNRGNFPPRFSGRQFPNYSSELNVNALELEDSALYLCASSLLRGHRVQGNGYTFGSGTRLTVV.

This sequence joins TRBV27 and TRBJ2-3, with 14 nucleotides matching TRBD2. This CDR3 region has 17 residues. Trimming cost V 5 bases and J 4 bases; bases outside gene matches: 8. The germline CDR1 and CDR2 sequences are MNHEY and SMNVEV (reference sequence). The CDR3 coding sequence is TGTGCCAGCAGTACCGGGACTAGCGGGAGATGGGCAGATACGCAGTATTTT. Amino acid sequence: CASSTGTSGRWADTQYF.

The rearrangement links TRBV10-2 to TRBJ2-7, with TRBD2 identical over 8 bases. Trimming cost V 6 bases and J 0 bases; bases outside gene matches: 7. Germline V gene data show CDR1 as WSHSY and CDR2 as SAAADI. The CDR3 consists of 15 residues. The chain's CDR3 is CASRALAGSSYEQYF. The CDR3 nucleotides are TGCGCCAGCAGGGCATTAGCGGGGAGCTCCTACGAGCAGTACTTC.

The V gene is TRBV6-1, the J gene TRBJ2-1, with 8 bases fitting TRBD1. V was pared by 0 bases and J by 4 bases, with 2 bases of the junction left unmatched. This CDR3 is built from 15 residues. Germline V gene sequence: CDR1 MNHNS, CDR2 SASEGT. The CDR3 region has the DNA TGTGCCAGCAGTGAAGCCGGGGACAGGTACAATGAGCAGTTCTTC. Translation: CASSEAGDRYNEQFF.

This chain links TRBV30 with TRBJ1-5, with D possibly matching TRBD1 (5 bases). Trimming stripped 2 bases from V and 4 bases from J, with 9 bases between. The CDR3 is made up of 13 amino acids. Germline CDR1 GTSNPN, CDR2 SVGIG (reference sequence). The CDR3 region has the DNA TGTGCCTGGAGTACAGGACATAATCAGCCCCAGCATTTT. Translating gives CAWSTGHNQPQHF.

The chain joins TRBV6-2 or TRBV6-3 to TRBJ1-1; possible D gene TRBD1, 5 bases. Germline V lookup: CDR1 MNHEY, CDR2 SVGEGT. The CDR3 totals 16 residues. The V end was cut by 0 bases, the J end by 4 bases, with 15 bases between. As DNA, the CDR3 is TGTGCCAGCAGTTACTCGACTTGGGGGGAGACCACTGAAGCTTTCTTT. The encoded protein is CASSYSTWGETTEAFF.

This chain links TRBV28 with TRBJ1-1, with D possibly matching TRBD1 (5 bases). This CDR3 is built from 13 residues. CDR1 is MDHEN and CDR2 is SYDVKM in the germline V gene. With 4 bases removed from V and 5 bases from J, the gap between germline ends came to 11 bases. The CDR3 coding sequence is TGTGCCAGCAGTTGGGGGAGGGGAACTGAAGCTTTCTTT. Protein product: CASSWGRGTEAFF.

The genes are TRBV4-1 and TRBJ2-7; D gene ambiguous. The CDR3 totals 18 residues. The V gene lost 0 bases and the J gene lost 1 base, with 19 bases spanning the gap. The germline CDR1 and CDR2 sequences are MGHRA and YSYEKL. CDR3 in DNA: TGCGCCAGCAGCCAAGATGACGTTTCCTTCTTAGGGTCCTACGAGCAGTACTTC. Translation gives CASSQDDVSFLGSYEQYF.

The gene calls are TRBV7-3 and TRBJ1-6; D might be TRBD1 (5 bases). Germline CDR1 reads SGHTA; CDR2 reads FQGTGA. CDR3 length equals 13 residues. V shed 5 bases and J shed 15 bases, with 17 bases lying between them. CDR3 in DNA: TGTGCCAGCAGCCTCGGGAGGTCAGGGATCCTCCACTTT. Amino acid sequence: CASSLGRSGILHF.

V gene TRBV19 combines with J gene TRBJ1-2; no clear D. This CDR3 comprises 15 residues. V was clipped by 3 bases and J by 3 bases, with 14 bases between them. Germline values: CDR1 LNHDA, CDR2 SQIVND (reference sequence). Written as DNA, the CDR3 is TGTGCCAGTAGTATCACCTGGACGGGCGACTATGGCTACACCTTC. This gives the protein CASSITWTGDYGYTF.

V and J are TRBV7-2 and TRBJ1-5; D unclear. CDR1 is SGHTA, CDR2 FQGNSA, per germline. The CDR3 covers 13 residues. Trimming removed 3 bases at V and 6 bases at J, with 9 bases between. Written as DNA, the CDR3 is TGTGCCAGCAGCTTCGGAGGCAGTCAGCCCCAGCATTTT. Translation: CASSFGGSQPQHF.

The V and J genes are TRBV7-2 and TRBJ2-2; 7 bases match TRBD2. Looked up from germline, CDR1 is SGHTA and CDR2 is FQGNSA. CDR3 size: 14 residues. The V gene end was trimmed by 5 bases and the J gene end by 6 bases; junction bases not matched to a gene: 6. The CDR3 loop reads CASSLSSGPGELFF. The CDR3 region has the DNA TGTGCCAGCAGCCTCTCTAGCGGCCCCGGGGAGCTGTTTTTT.

V gene TRBV27 combines with J gene TRBJ1-4, with D tentatively TRBD1 (5 bases). The CDR3 loop spans 14 amino acids. Germline CDR1 MNHEY, CDR2 SMNVEV (reference sequence). The V gene lost 6 bases and the J gene lost 5 bases, with 13 bases spanning the gap. As DNA, the CDR3 is TGTGCCAGCAGAATATCGGGGCAGAATGAAAAACTGTTTTTT. Its translation: CASRISGQNEKLFF. Supplemented by reference TRBV27 and TRBJ1-4, the full variable domain reads EAQVTQNPRYLITVTGKKLTVTCSQNMNHEYMSWYRQDPGLGLRQIYYSMNVEVTDKGDVPEGYKVSRKEKRNFPLILESPSPNQTSLYFCASRISGQNEKLFFGSGTQLSVL.

V and J are TRBV6-5 and TRBJ2-7; no definite D call. The CDR3 sequence is 11 residues long. Trimming took off 10 bases at V and 4 bases at J, with 11 bases between the two ends. The germline gives CDR1 MNHEY, CDR2 SVGAGI. The CDR3 region is CATQNNYEQYF. CDR3 bases: TGTGCCACCCAGAACAATTACGAGCAGTACTTC.

The V call is TRBV13, the J call TRBJ2-1, with D perhaps TRBD2 (5 bases). Germline V gene sequence: CDR1 PRHDT, CDR2 FYEKMQ (reference sequence). V was pared by 5 bases and J by 6 bases, with 14 bases between. CDR3 length equals 14 residues. The CDR3 bases are TGTGCCAGCAGCCTTATAGGGAGTCGCAATGAGCAGTTCTTC. Encoded protein: CASSLIGSRNEQFF.

The CDR3 sequence is CASSYTGHSYEQYF. The CDR3 DNA reads as TGTGCCAGCAGTTACACGGGACACTCCTACGAGCAGTACTTC. The chain combines TRBV6-5 with TRBJ2-7; TRBD1 might be the D (6 bases). Germline-derived CDR1 and CDR2 are MNHEY and SVGAGI. The length of the CDR3 is 14 residues. V dropped 2 bases and J dropped 0 bases, with 8 bases sitting between them.

The CDR3 coding sequence is TGTGCCAGCAGCCACCCGGGACAGGGGACTGAAGCTTTCTTT. Translation gives CASSHPGQGTEAFF. The chain joins TRBV4-2 to TRBJ1-1; 10 bases align to TRBD1. The germline CDR1 and CDR2 sequences are LGHNA and YNFKEQ. V lost 3 bases and J lost 5; bases outside the gene matches: 3. The CDR3 contains 14 residues.

J is TRBJ1-5 and V is TRBV27; perhaps TRBD1 as D (6 bases). The CDR3 length is 15 residues. Germline CDR1 MNHEY, CDR2 SMNVEV (reference sequence). V dropped 5 bases and J dropped 2 bases, with 13 bases sitting between them. CDR3 in amino acids: CASSQRRGGNQPQHF. The CDR3 DNA reads TGTGCCAGCAGTCAAAGGAGGGGGGGCAATCAGCCCCAGCATTTT.

The genes are TRBV28 and TRBJ2-7; 7 positions match TRBD1. The ends lost 5 bases at V and 4 bases at J; junction bases unmatched: 8. This CDR3 has 14 residues. From germline, CDR1 is MDHEN and CDR2 SYDVKM. The CDR3 protein is CASSPGGQTYEQYF. The CDR3 DNA follows: TGTGCCAGCAGTCCTGGGGGACAGACTTACGAGCAGTACTTC.

The chain has TRBV7-9 and TRBJ2-1; no definite D call. Trimming pared 0 bases from V and 5 bases from J, leaving 14 bases between. The germline V gene has CDR1 SEHNR and CDR2 FQNEAQ (reference sequence). This CDR3 comprises 16 residues. CDR3 in DNA: TGTGCCAGCAGCTTAGCGAAGGGTAGTCCGGACAATGAGCAGTTCTTC. Its protein product is CASSLAKGSPDNEQFF. Supplemented by reference TRBV7-9 and TRBJ2-1, the full variable domain reads DTGVSQNPRHKITKRGQNVTFRCDPISEHNRLYWYRQTLGQGPEFLTYFQNEAQLEKSRLLSDRFSAERPKGSFSTLEIQRTEQGDSAMYLCASSLAKGSPDNEQFFGPGTRLTVL.

This clone was counted once. J is TRBJ2-5 and V is TRBV28; 11 bases align to TRBD2. Per germline, CDR1 MDHEN and CDR2 SYDVKM. There are 18 residues in the CDR3. The J segment lost 1 base and the V segment lost 3 bases, leaving 10 bases of the junction unmatched. This CDR3 is CASSFVTSGADIQETQYF. The CDR3 nucleotides are TGTGCCAGCAGTTTCGTGACTAGCGGGGCTGATATCCAAGAGACCCAGTACTTC. Full variable domain (outside the CDR3, taken from reference TRBV28 and TRBJ2-5): DVKVTQSSRYLVKRTGEKVFLECVQDMDHENMFWYRQDPGLGLRLIYFSYDVKMKEKGDIPEGYSVSREKKERFSLILESASTNQTSMYLCASSFVTSGADIQETQYFGPGTRLLVL.

The chain employs TRBV15 and TRBJ1-6, with D possibly matching TRBD1 (6 bases). Trimming cost V 4 bases and J 5 bases, with 12 bases left between them. This CDR3 region has 15 residues. The V gene's germline CDR1 is LNHNV and CDR2 YYDKDF (reference sequence). CDR3 coding DNA: TGTGCCACCAGCAAGAGACAGGACCATAATTCACCCCTCCACTTT. This sequence encodes CATSKRQDHNSPLHF.

The chain carries TRBV7-3 and TRBJ2-1, with 11 positions matching TRBD2. V was clipped by 4 bases and J by 8 bases; unmatched bases: 22. This CDR3 has 20 residues. The germline V gene encodes CDR1 SGHTA and CDR2 FQGTGA. In DNA, the CDR3 is TGTGCCAGCAGCTCTAGACCACTAGCGGGAGTCCAACCCACACCAGATGAGCAGTTCTTC. Translated: CASSSRPLAGVQPTPDEQFF.

This chain connects TRBV18 to TRBJ2-2, with TRBD1 matching 10 bases. V was clipped by 3 bases and J by 7 bases; unmatched bases: 5. CDR3 size: 15 residues. Germline CDR1 is KGHSH and CDR2 is LQKENI. As DNA, the CDR3 is TGTGCCAGCTCACCGACGACAGGGGGCCACGGGGAGCTGTTTTTT. It is translated as CASSPTTGGHGELFF.

The V gene is TRBV6-4, the J gene TRBJ2-3, with D unresolved. The CDR3 length is 13 residues. Trimming pared 0 bases from V and 2 bases from J, leaving 3 bases between. Germline lookup yields CDR1 MRHNA and CDR2 SNTAGT. CDR3 loop: CASSDSDTDTQYF. The CDR3 region has the DNA TGTGCCAGCAGTGACTCTGACACAGATACGCAGTATTTT.